The 13 T cell receptor beta chains presented below share a single source sample, sequenced in a study of early T cells in non-severe SARS-CoV-2 infection. TCRdb passed the 5' RACE reads through MiXCR, listing each CDR3 protein once. The table shows 90,000 to 130,000 distinct CDR3 sequences, with 9% to 14% occurring only once. The sample taken for sequencing was whole blood. These receptors were taken from an adult who was a healthcare worker with PCR-confirmed SARS-CoV-2 infection or an uninfected control (not recorded which).

This clonotype was picked up a small number of times. The rearrangement links TRBV5-1 to TRBJ2-7; 7 nucleotides align to TRBD1. Trimming at V came to 3 bases and at J to 5 bases, leaving 8 bases not matched to a gene. The CDR3 spans 14 residues. Germline CDR1 SGHRS, CDR2 YFSETQ. The DNA for the CDR3 is TGCGCCAGCAGCTCGCAGGGGGTCGGCCACGAGCAGTACTTC. Its translation is CASSSQGVGHEQYF.

CDR3 nucleotides: TGTGCCAGCAGCCCCCGGATTGGCGGGAGGGCGATCCATGAGCAGTTCTTC. As protein: CASSPRIGGRAIHEQFF. The rearrangement uses TRBV11-3 and TRBJ2-1, with 9 bases aligning to TRBD2. After removal of 5 bases from V and 8 bases from J, the junction contained 16 bases not matched to a gene. The V gene's germline CDR1 is SGHNT and CDR2 YENEEA. The CDR3 consists of 17 residues.

The V call is TRBV4-1, the J call TRBJ1-4; D is possibly TRBD1 (5 bases). This CDR3 is 14 amino acids long. V lost 3 bases and J 0 bases, leaving 5 bases between the germline ends. Germline CDR1 MGHRA, CDR2 YSYEKL. The CDR3 DNA follows: TGCGCCAGCAGCCAGGGGGCAACTAATGAAAAACTGTTTTTT. This encodes CASSQGATNEKLFF.

This clonotype has at least ten counts. This chain joins TRBV12-3 or TRBV12-4 and TRBJ1-5; weak D call: TRBD1 (5 bases). Trimming stripped 5 bases from V and 7 bases from J, with 18 bases between. The CDR3 is made up of 15 amino acids. In nucleotides, the CDR3 is TGTGCCAGCAGTCCCGCGGGGGGGGAAGGGCAGCCCCAGCATTTT. Amino acids: CASSPAGGEGQPQHF.

The chain has TRBV12-3 or TRBV12-4 and TRBJ1-6; 9 nucleotides line up with TRBD1. This CDR3 has 14 amino acids. V was pared by 3 bases and J by 8 bases, with 2 bases of the junction left unmatched. The CDR3 region is CASSLGTGHSPLHF. CDR3 coding DNA: TGTGCCAGCAGTTTGGGGACAGGGCATTCACCCCTCCACTTT.

This clonotype was seen at least ten times. This chain links TRBV5-1 with TRBJ2-2, with D tentatively TRBD2 (5 bases). In germline, CDR1 is SGHRS, CDR2 YFSETQ. Trimming left V 4 bases short and J 0 bases short, with 13 bases between. The CDR3 loop spans 16 amino acids. For the CDR3, the DNA is TGCGCCAGCAGCATGGCGGGCCTCGCGAACACCGGGGAGCTGTTTTTT. Translating gives CASSMAGLANTGELFF.

This clonotype was detected many times. The CDR3 DNA reads as TGTGCCAGCAGTTTAGCGGGACTAGCAATCAATGAGCAGTTCTTC. Encoded protein: CASSLAGLAINEQFF. The V gene is TRBV12-3 or TRBV12-4, the J gene TRBJ2-1, with 9 bases lining up with TRBD2. The CDR3 is 15 amino acids. V dropped 0 bases and J dropped 6; count of bases not matched to a gene: 3.

The V call is TRBV13, the J call TRBJ1-6, with TRBD1 matching 7 bases. The V and J ends lost 3 bases and 2 bases, in that order; junction bases with no gene match: 22. The germline gives CDR1 PRHDT, CDR2 FYEKMQ (reference sequence). This CDR3 region has 22 residues. The CDR3 spells CASSFFFGSTGTATTYNSPLHF. In DNA form, the CDR3 reads TGTGCCAGCAGCTTTTTTTTCGGCAGCACCGGGACAGCGACAACCTATAATTCACCCCTCCACTTT. Full variable domain (rest looked up from reference TRBV13 and TRBJ1-6): AAGVIQSPRHLIKEKRETATLKCYPIPRHDTVYWYQQGPGQDPQFLISFYEKMQSDKGSIPDRFSAQQFSDYHSELNMSSLELGDSALYFCASSFFFGSTGTATTYNSPLHFGNGTRLTVT.

This clonotype was picked up a small number of times. V is TRBV7-9 and J is TRBJ2-6; D might be TRBD1 (6 bases). Per the germline V gene, CDR1 is SEHNR and CDR2 is FQNEAQ (reference sequence). Trimming left V 3 bases short and J 0 bases short, with 9 bases between. The CDR3 contains 16 residues. The chain's CDR3 is CASSLGTPSGANVLTF. The CDR3 DNA reads TGTGCCAGCAGCTTGGGGACACCCTCTGGGGCCAACGTCCTGACTTTC.

The rearrangement links TRBV30 to TRBJ1-6, with a weak D call TRBD1 (6 bases). V lost 1 base to trimming and J lost 8 bases, with 18 bases between them. Germline CDR1 and CDR2: GTSNPN and SVGIG (reference sequence). The CDR3 totals 16 residues. The CDR3 region is CAWSAHRGQGYSPLHF. DNA of the CDR3: TGTGCCTGGAGTGCCCACCGGGGGCAGGGTTATTCACCCCTCCACTTT.

The V and J genes are TRBV14 and TRBJ2-1; 16 bases fit TRBD2. Germline V gene data show CDR1 as SGHDN and CDR2 as FVKESK. Trimming removed 4 bases from V and 11 bases from J; junction bases left unmatched: 5. There are 15 residues in the CDR3. As DNA, the CDR3 is TGTGCCAGCAGCCCGGGACTAGCGGGAGGGGTGAAGCAGTTCTTC. Translated, it gives CASSPGLAGGVKQFF.

This clonotype has a count of ten or more. J is TRBJ2-1 and V is TRBV11-2, with D hard to call. CDR1 and CDR2 from the germline V gene are SGHAT and FQNNGV. Deletions cut 1 base from V and 10 bases from J, with 11 bases between. The CDR3 runs to 13 residues. The CDR3 sequence: CASSLAPEREQFF. The CDR3 DNA reads TGTGCCAGCAGCTTAGCCCCGGAGAGGGAGCAGTTCTTC.

There are many counts of this clonotype. The CDR3, as DNA: TGTGCCAGCAGGCCCCTACAGGGGTCCTACAATGAGCAGTTCTTC. It is translated as CASRPLQGSYNEQFF. This chain uses TRBV7-9 with TRBJ2-1; 7 bases line up with TRBD1. CDR3 length: 15 residues. J gave up 1 base and V 6 bases, and 6 bases lay outside the gene matches. Germline V gene lookup returns CDR1 SEHNR and CDR2 FQNEAQ (reference sequence).